One and the same sample provided the 18 T cell receptor beta chains below, sequenced in a study of blood T cell repertoires in COVID-19. Repertoires were generated with immunoSEQ multiplex PCR, while TCRdb's copy carries only in-frame clones and drops some. The data hold fewer than 200,000 clones, with 80% to 90% observed a single time. What was sequenced was PBMCs or T cells enriched from blood (not recorded which). These receptors all stem from a woman aged 50 to 60 in a cohort exposed to, infected with or recovered from COVID-19 (not recorded which).

This clone was observed a few times. The chain recombines TRBV2 with TRBJ1-1; 7 bases line up with TRBD1. J gave up 11 bases and V 5 bases, and 5 bases lay outside the gene matches. From germline, CDR1 is SNHLY and CDR2 FYNNEI. The CDR3 contains 11 residues. The CDR3 nucleotides read TGTGCCAGCAGTCGACAGGGTACGGCTTTCTTT. It encodes CASSRQGTAFF.

This clone was counted a few times. The chain employs TRBV7-9 and TRBJ2-2; 12 nucleotides agree with TRBD1. The CDR3 is 18 residues long. The junction had 14 bases not matched to a gene; V was cut back by 5 bases and J by 7 bases. CDR1 and CDR2 (germline): SEHNR, FQNEAQ (reference sequence). The DNA for the CDR3 is TGTGCCAGCAGCCATGCCGGGACAGGGGGCTTACAGGGCGGGGAGCTGTTTTTT. It translates to CASSHAGTGGLQGGELFF.

This chain links TRBV15 with TRBJ2-7; D gene ambiguous. Trimming removed 3 bases at V and 0 bases at J, with 9 bases between. This CDR3 is 14 amino acids long. Germline V lookup: CDR1 LNHNV, CDR2 YYDKDF (reference sequence). The CDR3: CATSSESSSYEQYF. The CDR3 DNA sequence: TGTGCCACCAGCAGTGAGAGTAGCTCCTACGAGCAGTACTTC.

A few counts support this clone. The chain links TRBV24-1 to TRBJ1-5; D remains ambiguous. This CDR3 comprises 15 residues. Germline loops: CDR1 KGHDR, CDR2 SFDVKD. V was trimmed by 5 bases and J by 5 bases, leaving 15 bases between them. CDR3 nucleotide sequence: TGTGCCACCAGTGCGGGCCGGGAGGGCCATCAGCCCCAGCATTTT. Translation gives CATSAGREGHQPQHF.

The V and J genes are TRBV6-5 and TRBJ2-5, with a tentative D call TRBD2 (6 bases). V was cut by 5 bases and J by 0 bases, with 7 bases left in between. CDR1 is MNHEY, CDR2 SVGAGI, per germline. CDR3 length: 13 amino acids. The CDR3 coding sequence is TGTGCCAGCAGTCGGGACTACCAAGAGACCCAGTACTTC. It yields the protein CASSRDYQETQYF.

This sequence joins TRBV12-1 and TRBJ1-4; the table's D call, TRBD1, was not checked against the DNA. TRBV12-1 is given as a pseudogene. The CDR3 extends over 16 amino acids. The CDR3 DNA reads TGTGCCAGCAGCCCTGGGACAGGGGAAACTAATGAAAAACTGTTTTTT. It yields the protein CASSPGTGETNEKLFF.

The chain joins TRBV10-3 to TRBJ2-3; tentatively, D is TRBD1 (6 bases). Trimming removed 8 bases at V and 6 bases at J, with 18 bases between. The germline CDR1 and CDR2 sequences are ENHRY and SYGVKD. The CDR3 contains 14 residues. CDR3 amino acids: CAIRSEGERDTQYF. The CDR3 DNA reads as TGTGCCATCCGCAGTGAGGGGGAGCGCGATACGCAGTATTTT.

The sample holds a few counts of this clone. CDR3 DNA sequence: TGTGCCAGCAGCCCGCGGGACAGGGGGCCGGAGGGTAACTATGGCTACACCTTC. Translation: CASSPRDRGPEGNYGYTF. The V gene is TRBV11-2, the J gene TRBJ1-2, with 12 positions matching TRBD1. Unmatched junction bases numbered 11, after V lost 5 bases and J lost 1 base. The CDR3 runs 18 residues. Per germline, CDR1 SGHAT and CDR2 FQNNGV.

V and J are TRBV18 and TRBJ1-6, with D possibly matching TRBD1 (6 bases). Germline assignment: CDR1 KGHSH and CDR2 LQKENI. This CDR3 region has 15 residues. Trimming shortened V by 3 bases and J by 0 bases, and 6 bases separated the two germline ends. The CDR3 spells CASSPDSSYNSPLHF. The CDR3 DNA reads TGTGCCAGCTCACCGGACAGCTCCTATAATTCACCCCTCCACTTT.

Worth noting for this clone: A read error may account for a junction end that differs from germline. The V gene is TRBV30, the J gene TRBJ2-7, with a possible D match to TRBD1 (7 bases). Germline lookup yields CDR1 GTSNPN and CDR2 SVGIG (reference sequence). The CDR3 contains 14 residues. CDR3: CAWSGGGMGEEQYF. The CDR3 nucleotides are TGTGCTTGGAGTGGAGGGGGCATGGGTGAAGAGCAGTACTTC. Combining the CDR3 with reference TRBV30 and TRBJ2-7 gives the whole variable domain SQTIHQWPATLVQPVGSPLSLECTVEGTSNPNLYWYRQAAGRGLQLLFYSVGIGQISSEVPQNLSASRPQDRQFILSSKKLLLSDSGFYLCAWSGGGMGEEQYFGPGTRLTVT.

The chain combines TRBV19 with TRBJ2-3, with a tentative D call TRBD1 (8 bases). CDR1 and CDR2 (germline): LNHDA, SQIVND (reference sequence). The CDR3 extends over 13 amino acids. V was clipped by 5 bases and J by 6 bases, with 12 bases between them. CDR3 sequence: CASSLQGGDTQYF. DNA for the CDR3: TGTGCCAGTAGTTTACAGGGGGGGGATACGCAGTATTTT.

V gene TRBV19 combines with J gene TRBJ1-6; TRBD1 might be the D (5 bases). Trimming took 3 bases from V and 8 from J, leaving 14 bases between them. The CDR3 consists of 15 residues. From germline, CDR1 is LNHDA and CDR2 SQIVND (reference sequence). The CDR3 spells CASSMLGGVDSPLHF. The CDR3 bases are TGTGCCAGTAGTATGTTGGGGGGAGTTGATTCACCCCTCCACTTT. Combining the CDR3 with reference TRBV19 and TRBJ1-6 gives the whole variable domain DGGITQSPKYLFRKEGQNVTLSCEQNLNHDAMYWYRQDPGQGLRLIYYSQIVNDFQKGDIAEGYSVSREKKESFPLTVTSAQKNPTAFYLCASSMLGGVDSPLHFGNGTRLTVT.

There are a few counts of this clone. The V call is TRBV5-8, the J call TRBJ2-3, with TRBD1 matching 7 bases. J was trimmed by 1 base and V by 4 bases; bases with no gene match: 3. Germline assignment: CDR1 SGHTS and CDR2 YDEGEE. This CDR3 has 14 residues. The CDR3 region has the DNA TGTGCCAGCAGCACCGACAGGGGCACAGATACGCAGTATTTT. Translating it yields CASSTDRGTDTQYF.

In its sample, this clone was seen a few times. J is TRBJ2-1 and V is TRBV4-1; 12 nucleotides agree with TRBD2. The germline V gene has CDR1 MGHRA and CDR2 YSYEKL. This CDR3 has 17 residues. V lost 4 bases and J lost 7; bases outside the gene matches: 11. The CDR3 sequence is CASSPLSGTSGLNEQFF. Here the CDR3 DNA reads TGCGCCAGCAGCCCCCTGTCCGGGACTAGCGGGTTGAATGAGCAGTTCTTC.

The J gene is TRBJ2-5, the V gene TRBV28; 10 nucleotides align to TRBD1. The CDR3 has 15 amino acids. V shed 4 bases, J shed 4 bases, and the junction held 6 bases outside the gene matches. Germline CDR1 and CDR2: MDHEN and SYDVKM. The CDR3 bases are TGTGCCAGCAGTTCGCCGGGACAGGGGACAGAGACCCAGTACTTC. Encoded protein: CASSSPGQGTETQYF.

In the case of this clone: This same CDR3 is encoded by further DNA sequences in the sample. J is TRBJ1-2 and V is TRBV9; TRBD1 might be the D (6 bases). The CDR3 covers 14 residues. CDR1 SGDLS and CDR2 YYNGEE come from the germline V gene. Trimming took off 3 bases at V and 2 bases at J, with 11 bases between the two ends. The CDR3 DNA sequence: TGTGCCAGCAGCGCAGGACAGAGCAACTATGGCTACACCTTC. Residues: CASSAGQSNYGYTF.

The gene calls are TRBV9 and TRBJ2-6, with D possibly TRBD2 on 5 matching bases. The CDR3 covers 21 residues. V lost 4 bases, J lost 0 bases, and 26 bases lay in between. The germline V gene encodes CDR1 SGDLS and CDR2 YYNGEE. In nucleotides, the CDR3 is TGTGCCAGCAGCCCCGGAGAGACACCCAGGTGGAGGCCCTCTGGGGCCAACGTCCTGACTTTC. This gives the protein CASSPGETPRWRPSGANVLTF.

This rearrangement joins TRBV30 to TRBJ1-6, with TRBD1 identical over 7 bases. CDR1 and CDR2 from the germline V gene are GTSNPN and SVGIG (reference sequence). This CDR3 contains 15 residues. V lost 3 bases, J lost 7 bases, and 9 bases stayed unmatched. CDR3 sequence reads: CAWSPRPGQNSPLHF. DNA of the CDR3: TGTGCCTGGAGCCCCCGACCGGGACAGAATTCACCCCTCCACTTT.